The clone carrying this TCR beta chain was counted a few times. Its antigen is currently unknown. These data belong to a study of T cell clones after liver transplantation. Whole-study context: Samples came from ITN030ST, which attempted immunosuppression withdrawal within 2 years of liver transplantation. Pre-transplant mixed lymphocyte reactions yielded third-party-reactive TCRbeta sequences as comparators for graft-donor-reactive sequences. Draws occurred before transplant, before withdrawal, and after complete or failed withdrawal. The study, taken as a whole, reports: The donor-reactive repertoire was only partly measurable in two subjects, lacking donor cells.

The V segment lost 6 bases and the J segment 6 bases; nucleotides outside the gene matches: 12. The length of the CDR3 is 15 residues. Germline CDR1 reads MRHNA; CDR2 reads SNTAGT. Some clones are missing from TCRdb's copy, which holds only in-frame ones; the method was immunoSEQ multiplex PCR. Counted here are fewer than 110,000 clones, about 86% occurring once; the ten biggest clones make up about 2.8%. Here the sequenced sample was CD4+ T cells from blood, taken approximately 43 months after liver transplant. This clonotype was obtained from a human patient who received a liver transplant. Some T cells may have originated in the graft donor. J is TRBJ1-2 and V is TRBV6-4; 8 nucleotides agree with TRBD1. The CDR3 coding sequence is TGTGCCAGCAGCATCTCTCAGGGGGCTTTCGATGGCTACACCTTC. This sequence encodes CASSISQGAFDGYTF.